This T cell receptor (beta chain) was identified during a study of blood T cell repertoires in COVID-19. The CDR3 is 16 residues long. Germline V gene sequence: CDR1 KGHSH, CDR2 LQKENI. Trimming stripped 2 bases from V and 6 bases from J, with 16 bases between. As handled by the study authors: Amplified reference gene primers provided the basis for estimating nucleated cell counts. The repertoire was sequenced with immunoSEQ multiplex PCR; TCRdb's copy has only in-frame clones and lacks some. D and trimming were read from the DNA, whereas the V and J calls and clone size are those reported in that table. The sample contains approximately 260,000 clones, roughly 83% of which appear only once.

V and J are TRBV18 and TRBJ2-2, with D perhaps TRBD2 (5 bases). The sample was peripheral blood. The origin of this receptor is an elderly woman with acute or convalescent COVID-19. CDR3 DNA: TGTGCCAGCTCACCATTATCTTTTACGGAGGCCGGGGAGCTGTTTTTT. Protein product: CASSPLSFTEAGELFF.